This TCR beta chain was recovered during a study of shared clonotypes between healthy human individuals. Using immunoSEQ multiplex PCR, the repertoire was profiled, and TCRdb retains in-frame clones only, with some absent. The sample yields about 2.2 million clones, 85% to 95% seen once. Cells designated naive CD8 were CD45RO-negative and were positively selected for CCR7, with terminally differentiated effector memory CD45RA+ cells excluded. Germline V lookup: CDR1 ENHRY, CDR2 SYGVKD. Trimming cost V 6 bases and J 4 bases, with 25 bases left between them. CDR3 length: 17 residues. J is TRBJ2-7 and V is TRBV10-3, with a tentative D call TRBD2 (6 bases). The specimen sequenced was naive CD8+ T cells from PBMCs. The receptor was derived from a man younger than 30 in good health. Some clones in this sample may be carry-over from other donors' samples. CDR3 region: CAISRLKEGPRDYEQYF. CDR3 in DNA: TGTGCCATCAGCAGACTCAAGGAGGGCCCACGGGATTACGAGCAGTACTTC.